Below, 28 T cell receptor beta chains from the same sample are listed, as sequenced in a study of shared clonotypes between healthy human individuals (dated by TCRdb to 2018 to 2020). Libraries were made using the immunoSEQ multiplex PCR assay. TCRdb limited this immuneACCESS table to in-frame rearrangements with V and J called. A share of clones is missing; checked studies link under half to unresolved V genes, and the rest is unexplained. Across this sample there are about 2.1 million clones, with approximately 94% seen only once. The top ten clonotypes cover more than 1.5% of the sample. CD8 naive samples consisted of CD45RO-negative cells that were positively selected for CCR7, yielding a CD45RA+CCR7+ population without TemRA cells. Sequenced material: naive CD8+ T cells from PBMCs. In light of the paper, this sample's cell subset or site label describes: CD45RA+CCR7+. These receptors came from a young man in good health. Some clones in this sample may be carry-over from other donors' samples.

This rearrangement joins TRBV2 to TRBJ2-7; TRBD1 matches at 9 bases. J lost 2 bases, V lost 4 bases, and 0 bases had no gene match. The V gene's germline CDR1 is SNHLY and CDR2 FYNNEI. The CDR3 loop spans 13 amino acids. CDR3 amino acids: CASSGTGAYEQYF. The CDR3 DNA follows: TGTGCCAGCAGTGGGACAGGGGCCTACGAGCAGTACTTC. The full variable domain, in which reference TRBV2 and TRBJ2-7 provide the parts outside the CDR3, is EPEVTQTPSHQVTQMGQEVILRCVPISNHLYFYWYRQILGQKVEFLVSFYNNEISEKSEIFDDQFSVERPDGSNFTLKIRSTKLEDSAMYFCASSGTGAYEQYFGPGTRLTVT.

The rearrangement links TRBV9 to TRBJ2-3; 14 bases align to TRBD2. With V trimmed by 1 base and J by 2 bases, 18 bases remained unmatched. Germline lookup yields CDR1 SGDLS and CDR2 YYNGEE. The CDR3 sequence is 22 residues long. The DNA for the CDR3 is TGTGCCAGCAGCGTACTCCCAGGGCGTGGACTAGCGGGAGGAAGGGACACAGATACGCAGTATTTT. It translates to CASSVLPGRGLAGGRDTDTQYF.

The sample holds a few counts of this clone. The chain is built from TRBV6-6 and TRBJ2-7; D is unresolved. CDR3 length: 14 residues. Between the trimmed V and J ends, which lost 2 bases and 0 bases, there was a span of 8 bases. Germline V gene data show CDR1 as MNHNY and CDR2 as SVGAGI (reference sequence). CDR3 nucleotides: TGTGCCAGCAGTTACGACGCGAGCTCCTACGAGCAGTACTTC. Translating gives CASSYDASSYEQYF.

This clone was seen a handful of times. The V gene is TRBV5-8, the J gene TRBJ1-2; D is uncertain. The CDR3 is 11 amino acids. The V end was cut by 7 bases, the J end by 6 bases, with 10 bases between. Germline V gene sequence: CDR1 SGHTS, CDR2 YDEGEE. The CDR3 sequence is CASRGWDGYTF. The CDR3 DNA reads TGTGCCAGCCGCGGTTGGGATGGCTACACCTTC.

This chain links TRBV29-1 with TRBJ2-5, with unresolved D. The CDR3 is 13 residues long. Germline-derived CDR1 and CDR2 are SQVTM and ANQGSEA. Trimming stripped 6 bases from V and 1 base from J, with 12 bases between. In DNA form, the CDR3 reads TGCAGCGTGCCCCAAGCGATCCAAGAGACCCAGTACTTC. It translates to CSVPQAIQETQYF.

The CDR3 loop is CASSQEGPVSRGGELAKNIQYF. The CDR3 nucleotides read TGCGCCAGCAGCCAAGAAGGTCCCGTGAGCAGGGGGGGAGAACTAGCCAAAAACATTCAGTACTTC. J is TRBJ2-4 and V is TRBV4-1; D may correspond to TRBD1 or TRBD2 (7 bases each). Germline-derived CDR1 and CDR2 are MGHRA and YSYEKL. The CDR3 consists of 22 residues. Trimming stripped 0 bases from V and 0 bases from J, with 27 bases between.

V gene TRBV30 combines with J gene TRBJ2-3, with 7 positions matching TRBD2. The germline V gene has CDR1 GTSNPN and CDR2 SVGIG (reference sequence). This CDR3 has 14 residues. V lost 0 bases and J lost 2; bases outside the gene matches: 2. The CDR3 DNA reads TGTGCCTGGAGTGTGCTAGCGGCCACAGATACGCAGTATTTT. Translation gives CAWSVLAATDTQYF.

The chain combines TRBV19 with TRBJ2-3, with D tentatively TRBD1 or TRBD2 (5 bases each). The CDR3 sequence is 17 residues long. Germline CDR1 LNHDA, CDR2 SQIVND (reference sequence). V was clipped by 7 bases and J by 7 bases, with 27 bases between them. The CDR3 region has the DNA TGTGCCAGTATCTCCGTGGTTTTTCGGGTGGGGGTTAATACGCAGTATTTT. It is translated as CASISVVFRVGVNTQYF.

This sequence joins TRBV2 and TRBJ2-5; TRBD1 or TRBD2 may be the D gene (5 bases each). Per germline, CDR1 SNHLY and CDR2 FYNNEI. Trimming left V 3 bases short and J 5 bases short, with 16 bases between. The CDR3 contains 15 residues. Written as DNA, the CDR3 is TGTGCCAGCAGTGAGGGGACGGGCGGTGGGGAGACCCAGTACTTC. Amino acid sequence: CASSEGTGGGETQYF.

The chain employs TRBV19 and TRBJ2-7; TRBD1 is a possible D gene (6 bases). V was pared by 6 bases and J by 7 bases, with 19 bases between. Germline V gene data show CDR1 as LNHDA and CDR2 as SQIVND (reference sequence). The CDR3 is 14 residues long. CDR3 DNA sequence: TGTGCCAGTAGCAAATATAGTAATCAGGGGGAGCAGTACTTC. As protein: CASSKYSNQGEQYF.

This chain links TRBV6-1 with TRBJ1-2; maybe TRBD1 (6 bases). Germline V gene data show CDR1 as MNHNS and CDR2 as SASEGT. This CDR3 region has 15 residues. Between the trimmed V and J ends, which lost 4 bases and 0 bases, there was a span of 12 bases. The CDR3 sequence is CASSGWTDANYGYTF. The DNA for the CDR3 is TGTGCCAGCAGTGGGTGGACAGATGCTAACTATGGCTACACCTTC.

V is TRBV6-5 and J is TRBJ1-1; no definite D call. The CDR3 consists of 13 residues. The V and J ends lost 11 bases and 1 base respectively, with 14 bases between them. Per the germline V gene, CDR1 is MNHEY and CDR2 is SVGAGI. CDR3 DNA: TGTGCCTCCCGAGCTGGGTCGAACACTGAAGCTTTCTTT. Translation: CASRAGSNTEAFF.

The chain has TRBV5-1 and TRBJ2-2, with D maybe TRBD2 (6 bases). V gave up 4 bases and J gave up 1 base, with 14 bases separating them. The CDR3 extends over 16 amino acids. Looked up from germline, CDR1 is SGHRS and CDR2 is YFSETQ. The CDR3 DNA sequence: TGCGCCAGCAGCCCAGGAGTAGCGGAGAACACCGGGGAGCTGTTTTTT. Its translation is CASSPGVAENTGELFF.

The V gene is TRBV9, the J gene TRBJ1-1; 8 bases line up with TRBD1. CDR3 size: 14 residues. Looked up from germline, CDR1 is SGDLS and CDR2 is YYNGEE. J was trimmed by 5 bases and V by 6 bases; bases with no gene match: 9. CDR3 sequence reads: CASTPGQGFTEAFF. The CDR3 DNA reads as TGTGCCAGCACCCCTGGACAGGGATTTACTGAAGCTTTCTTT. The variable domain in full, completed from reference TRBV9 and TRBJ1-1, reads DSGVTQTPKHLITATGQRVTLRCSPRSGDLSVYWYQQSLDQGLQFLIQYYNGEERAKGNILERFSAQQFPDLHSELNLSSLELGDSALYFCASTPGQGFTEAFFGQGTRLTVV.

In regard to this clone: Other DNA variants within this sample encode the same CDR3. The chain employs TRBV9 and TRBJ1-1; the D is unclear. The CDR3 is 14 residues long. Germline loops: CDR1 SGDLS, CDR2 YYNGEE. Trimming removed 0 bases at V and 4 bases at J, with 10 bases between. CDR3 in DNA: TGTGCCAGCAGCGTAGGGGATCGGGGCACTGAAGCTTTCTTT. Its translation is CASSVGDRGTEAFF.

The chain uses TRBV30 and TRBJ1-4; 7 bases fit TRBD1. Germline CDR1 reads GTSNPN; CDR2 reads SVGIG (reference sequence). The CDR3 is made up of 14 amino acids. After removal of 3 bases from V and 6 bases from J, the junction contained 7 bases not matched to a gene. The CDR3 is CAWRIDREYEKLFF. As DNA, the CDR3 is TGTGCCTGGAGGATCGACAGGGAGTATGAAAAACTGTTTTTT.

V usage is TRBV7-2 and J usage is TRBJ2-7; a weak D match, TRBD2 (5 bases). The CDR3 length is 14 residues. The ends were cut back, 2 bases at V and 3 bases at J, with 11 bases in the middle. Germline lookup yields CDR1 SGHTA and CDR2 FQGNSA. This CDR3 is CASSLYRDHYEQYF. DNA of the CDR3: TGTGCCAGCAGCTTATACCGGGATCACTACGAGCAGTACTTC. Filled out from reference TRBV7-2 and TRBJ2-7, the complete variable domain reads GAGVSQSPSNKVTEKGKDVELRCDPISGHTALYWYRQSLGQGLEFLIYFQGNSAPDKSGLPSDRFSAERTGGSVSTLTIQRTQQEDSAVYLCASSLYRDHYEQYFGPGTRLTVT.

The V call is TRBV7-8, the J call TRBJ2-3; the match to TRBD1 covers 7 bases. With 3 bases clipped from V and 1 base from J, the junction kept 7 bases outside the gene matches. Germline V gene sequence: CDR1 SGHVS, CDR2 FQNEAQ. This CDR3 has 16 residues. The CDR3 DNA sequence: TGTGCCAGCAGCTTCCTCTGGACAGGCCGCACAGATACGCAGTATTTT. Translating it yields CASSFLWTGRTDTQYF. Full variable domain (outside the CDR3, taken from reference TRBV7-8 and TRBJ2-3): GAGVSQSPRYKVAKRGQDVALRCDPISGHVSLFWYQQALGQGPEFLTYFQNEAQLDKSGLPSDRFFAERPEGSVSTLKIQRTQQEDSAVYLCASSFLWTGRTDTQYFGPGTRLTVL.

This clone was seen only once. Here the CDR3 DNA reads TGTGCCAGCAAGCTTAGTTCAGGGTCCAAAAACATTCAGTACTTC. Its protein is CASKLSSGSKNIQYF. The genes are TRBV13 and TRBJ2-4, with D perhaps TRBD1 (5 bases). The CDR3 runs to 15 residues. The V end was cut by 7 bases, the J end by 2 bases, with 15 bases between. The germline gives CDR1 PRHDT, CDR2 FYEKMQ (reference sequence).

Note on this clone: The same CDR3 can be traced to other DNA sequences in this sample. CDR3 bases: TGCGCCAGCAGCTTGGTCAGAAACACTGAAGCTTTCTTT. It translates to CASSLVRNTEAFF. The chain uses TRBV5-1 and TRBJ1-1; D gene unclear. Trimming left V 0 bases short and J 2 bases short, with 5 bases between. The CDR3 runs to 13 residues. Germline CDR1 reads SGHRS; CDR2 reads YFSETQ.

The chain combines TRBV6-1 with TRBJ1-1; weak D call: TRBD1 (5 bases). V lost 6 bases and J lost 5, with 13 bases in between. Germline V gene lookup returns CDR1 MNHNS and CDR2 SASEGT. This CDR3 comprises 13 residues. DNA of the CDR3: TGTGCCAGCAGGGAGTTCCGGGGGACTGAAGCTTTCTTT. Amino acid sequence: CASREFRGTEAFF.

The rearrangement joins TRBV9 to TRBJ2-1; 9 bases agree with TRBD2. Germline CDR1 reads SGDLS; CDR2 reads YYNGEE. J gave up 9 bases and V 0 bases, and 7 bases lay outside the gene matches. The CDR3 contains 15 residues. CDR3 bases: TGTGCCAGCAGCGTAGAGGGACTAGCTGGTAGTGAGCAGTTCTTC. Its protein is CASSVEGLAGSEQFF.

For this clone: This same CDR3 is encoded by further DNA sequences in the sample. The V gene is TRBV5-1, the J gene TRBJ2-3, with 9 bases lining up with TRBD2. With V trimmed by 0 bases and J by 1 base, 3 bases remained unmatched. The CDR3 extends over 16 amino acids. The germline V gene encodes CDR1 SGHRS and CDR2 YFSETQ. CDR3 bases: TGCGCCAGCAGCTTGGCCCGGACTAGCGGCACAGATACGCAGTATTTT. Amino acid sequence: CASSLARTSGTDTQYF. Based on the CDR3 plus reference TRBV5-1 and TRBJ2-3, the full variable domain is KAGVTQTPRYLIKTRGQQVTLSCSPISGHRSVSWYQQTPGQGLQFLFEYFSETQRNKGNFPGRFSGRQFSNSRSEMNVSTLELGDSALYLCASSLARTSGTDTQYFGPGTRLTVL.

Concerning this clone: Other nucleotide sequences in the sample specify the same CDR3. J is TRBJ1-5 and V is TRBV28; tentatively, D is TRBD1 (5 bases). CDR1 MDHEN and CDR2 SYDVKM come from the germline V gene. V was clipped by 5 bases and J by 4 bases, with 9 bases between them. This CDR3 is 13 amino acids long. DNA of the CDR3: TGTGCCAGCAGTCTGGGGGAGAATCAGCCCCAGCATTTT. This encodes CASSLGENQPQHF.

This CDR3 is CASSVPRGTPNTGELFF. The CDR3 nucleotides are TGTGCCAGCAGCGTCCCACGCGGGACACCGAACACCGGGGAGCTGTTTTTT. The chain couples TRBV9 to TRBJ2-2; D could derive from TRBD1 or TRBD2 (6 bases each). This CDR3 contains 17 residues. Germline CDR1 and CDR2: SGDLS and YYNGEE. V was cut by 2 bases and J by 0 bases, with 14 bases left in between.

The rearrangement links TRBV5-5 to TRBJ1-2; the D is unclear. V shed 0 bases and J shed 5 bases, with 17 bases lying between them. This CDR3 has 16 amino acids. Per germline, CDR1 SGHKS and CDR2 YYEKEE (reference sequence). DNA for the CDR3: TGTGCCAGCAGCTTGGAGGGTCGGGCAGGCTCTTATGGCTACACCTTC. This sequence encodes CASSLEGRAGSYGYTF.

The rearrangement links TRBV21-1 to TRBJ1-1. TRBV21-1 is a pseudogene locus. This CDR3 spans 14 amino acids. The CDR3 protein is CASSNGVLNTEAFF. CDR3 DNA sequence: TGTGCCAGCAGCAATGGGGTTCTGAACACTGAAGCTTTCTTT.

A single count supports this clone. The CDR3 loop is CATSSTRDQPQHF. As DNA, the CDR3 is TGTGCCACCAGCAGCACACGAGATCAGCCCCAGCATTTT. This chain connects TRBV15 to TRBJ1-5; D not certain. Germline V gene sequence: CDR1 LNHNV, CDR2 YYDKDF (reference sequence). With 3 bases removed from V and 5 bases from J, the gap between germline ends came to 8 bases. The CDR3 extends over 13 amino acids.